This record covers a single TCR beta chain. Its target is unknown. Genomic DNA belonging to each subset was distributed in equal measure over several immunoSEQ plates. The assay was immunoSEQ multiplex PCR, and TCRdb's table has in-frame clones only and misses some. The sample lists 95,000 to 120,000 clones, around 66% occurring once. CDR1 is MNHEY and CDR2 is SMNVEV in the germline V gene (reference sequence). The CDR3 covers 15 residues. Trimming shortened V by 4 bases and J by 3 bases, and 13 bases separated the two germline ends. This sample stems from a study of shared clonotypes between healthy human individuals. Study-wide points: Clonotype sharing across donors was expected to vary with sequencing depth. The rarefaction results pointed to incomplete sorted-subset sequencing despite large depth.

This receptor was taken from a woman between 25 and 40 years old in good health. Sequencing used memory CD8+ T cells sorted from blood. Subset described: CD45RO+ cells pooled with CCR7-negative TemRA cells. The rearrangement joins TRBV27 to TRBJ2-4; D may be TRBD2 (5 bases). The CDR3 sequence is CASSSLGIGKNIQYF. The DNA for the CDR3 is TGTGCCAGCAGTTCGCTCGGGATTGGCAAAAACATTCAGTACTTC.